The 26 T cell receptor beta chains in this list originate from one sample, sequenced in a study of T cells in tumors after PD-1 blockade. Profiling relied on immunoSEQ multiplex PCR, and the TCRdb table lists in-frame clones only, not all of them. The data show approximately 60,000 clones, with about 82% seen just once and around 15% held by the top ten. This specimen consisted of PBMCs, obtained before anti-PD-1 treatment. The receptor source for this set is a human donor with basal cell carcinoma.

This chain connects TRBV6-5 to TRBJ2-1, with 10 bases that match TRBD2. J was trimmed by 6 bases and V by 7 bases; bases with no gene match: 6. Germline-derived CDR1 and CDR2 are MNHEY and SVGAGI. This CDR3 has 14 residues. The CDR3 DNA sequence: TGTGCCAGCAAACCCGGACTAGCGGTCAATGAGCAGTTCTTC. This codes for CASKPGLAVNEQFF.

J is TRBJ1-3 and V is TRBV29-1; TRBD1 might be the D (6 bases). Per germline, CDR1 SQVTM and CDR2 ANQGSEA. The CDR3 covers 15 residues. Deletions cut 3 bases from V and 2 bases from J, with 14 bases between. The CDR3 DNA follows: TGCAGCGTTGAGCCGACAGGAGCGGCTGGAAACACCATATATTTT. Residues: CSVEPTGAAGNTIYF.

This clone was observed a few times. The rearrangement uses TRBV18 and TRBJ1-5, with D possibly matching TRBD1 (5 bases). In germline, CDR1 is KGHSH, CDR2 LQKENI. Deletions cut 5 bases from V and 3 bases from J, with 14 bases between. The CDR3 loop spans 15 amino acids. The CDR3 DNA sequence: TGTGCCAGCTCATCGGGGGACCGCTTCAATCAGCCCCAGCATTTT. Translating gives CASSSGDRFNQPQHF.

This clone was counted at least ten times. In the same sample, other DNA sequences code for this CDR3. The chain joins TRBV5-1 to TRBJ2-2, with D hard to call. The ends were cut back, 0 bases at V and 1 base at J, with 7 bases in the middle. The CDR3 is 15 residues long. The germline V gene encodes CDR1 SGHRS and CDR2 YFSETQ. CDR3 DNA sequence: TGCGCCAGCAGCTTGGGACACCGGAACACCGGGGAGCTGTTTTTT. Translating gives CASSLGHRNTGELFF. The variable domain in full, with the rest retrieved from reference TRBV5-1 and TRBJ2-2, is KAGVTQTPRYLIKTRGQQVTLSCSPISGHRSVSWYQQTPGQGLQFLFEYFSETQRNKGNFPGRFSGRQFSNSRSEMNVSTLELGDSALYLCASSLGHRNTGELFFGEGSRLTVL.

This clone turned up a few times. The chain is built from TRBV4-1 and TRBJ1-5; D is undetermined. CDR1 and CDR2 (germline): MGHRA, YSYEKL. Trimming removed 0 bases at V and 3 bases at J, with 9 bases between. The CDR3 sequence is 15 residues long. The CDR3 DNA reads TGCGCCAGCAGCCAAGAGGAGACGTACAATCAGCCCCAGCATTTT. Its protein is CASSQEETYNQPQHF.

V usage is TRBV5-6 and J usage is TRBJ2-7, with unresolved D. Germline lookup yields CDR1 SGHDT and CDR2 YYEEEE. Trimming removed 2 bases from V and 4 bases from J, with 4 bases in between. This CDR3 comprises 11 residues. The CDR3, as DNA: TGTGCCAGCAGCTTCCAGTACGAGCAGTACTTC. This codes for CASSFQYEQYF.

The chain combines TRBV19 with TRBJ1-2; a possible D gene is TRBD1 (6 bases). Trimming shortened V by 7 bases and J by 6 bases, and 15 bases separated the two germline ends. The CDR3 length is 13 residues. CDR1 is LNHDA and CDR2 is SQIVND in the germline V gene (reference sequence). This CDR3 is CASTHRAGDGYTF. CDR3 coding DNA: TGTGCCAGTACCCACAGGGCAGGAGATGGCTACACCTTC.

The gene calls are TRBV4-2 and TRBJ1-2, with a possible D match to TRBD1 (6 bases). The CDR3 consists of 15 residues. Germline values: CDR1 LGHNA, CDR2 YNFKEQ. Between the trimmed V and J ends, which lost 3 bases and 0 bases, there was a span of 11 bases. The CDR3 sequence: CASSQSGGSNYGYTF. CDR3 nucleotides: TGTGCCAGCAGCCAGTCCGGGGGCTCTAACTATGGCTACACCTTC.

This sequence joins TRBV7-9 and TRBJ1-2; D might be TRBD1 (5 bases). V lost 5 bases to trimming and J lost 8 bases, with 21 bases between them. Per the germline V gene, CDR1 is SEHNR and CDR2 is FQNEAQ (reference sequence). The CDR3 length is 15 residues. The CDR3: CASSLSAAGGTGYTF. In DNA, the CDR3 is TGTGCCAGCAGCCTATCCGCGGCGGGGGGTACCGGCTACACCTTC.

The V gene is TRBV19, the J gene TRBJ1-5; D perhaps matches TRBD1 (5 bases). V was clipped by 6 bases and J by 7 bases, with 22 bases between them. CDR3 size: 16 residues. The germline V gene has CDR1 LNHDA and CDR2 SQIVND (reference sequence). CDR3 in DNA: TGTGCCAGTAGACGTTCCAGGGTTAACGTTTGGCAGCCCCAGCATTTT. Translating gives CASRRSRVNVWQPQHF.

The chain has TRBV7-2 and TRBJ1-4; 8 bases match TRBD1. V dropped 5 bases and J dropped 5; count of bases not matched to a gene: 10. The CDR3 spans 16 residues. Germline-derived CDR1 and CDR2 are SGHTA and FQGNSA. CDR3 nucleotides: TGTGCCAGCAGCCGCAACGCAGGGGGCACAAATGAAAAACTGTTTTTT. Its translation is CASSRNAGGTNEKLFF.

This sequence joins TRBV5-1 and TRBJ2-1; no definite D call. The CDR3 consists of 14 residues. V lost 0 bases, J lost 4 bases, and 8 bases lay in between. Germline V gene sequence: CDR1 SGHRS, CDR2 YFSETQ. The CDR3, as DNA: TGCGCCAGCAGCTTGGGAGGAGAGTACAATGAGCAGTTCTTC. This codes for CASSLGGEYNEQFF. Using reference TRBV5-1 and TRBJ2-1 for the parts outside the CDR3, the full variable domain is KAGVTQTPRYLIKTRGQQVTLSCSPISGHRSVSWYQQTPGQGLQFLFEYFSETQRNKGNFPGRFSGRQFSNSRSEMNVSTLELGDSALYLCASSLGGEYNEQFFGPGTRLTVL.

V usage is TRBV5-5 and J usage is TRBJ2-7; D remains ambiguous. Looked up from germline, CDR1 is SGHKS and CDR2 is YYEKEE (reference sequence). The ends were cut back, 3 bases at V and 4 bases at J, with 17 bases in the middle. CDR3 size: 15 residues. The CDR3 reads CASSSGPFEQYEQYF. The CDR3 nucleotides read TGTGCCAGCAGCTCCGGACCCTTCGAGCAATACGAGCAGTACTTC.

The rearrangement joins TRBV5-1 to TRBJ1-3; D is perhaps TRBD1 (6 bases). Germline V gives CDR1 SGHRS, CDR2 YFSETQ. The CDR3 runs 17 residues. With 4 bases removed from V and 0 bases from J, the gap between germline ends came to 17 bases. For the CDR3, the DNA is TGCGCCAGCAGCGATTTCAGGGGCATGGGCTCTGGAAACACCATATATTTT. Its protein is CASSDFRGMGSGNTIYF.

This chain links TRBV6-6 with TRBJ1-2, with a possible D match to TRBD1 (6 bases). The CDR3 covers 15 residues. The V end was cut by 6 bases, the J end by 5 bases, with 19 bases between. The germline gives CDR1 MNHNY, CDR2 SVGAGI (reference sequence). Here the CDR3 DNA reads TGTGCCAGCAGCCAAAATGGACAGTCAACTTATGGCTACACCTTC. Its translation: CASSQNGQSTYGYTF.

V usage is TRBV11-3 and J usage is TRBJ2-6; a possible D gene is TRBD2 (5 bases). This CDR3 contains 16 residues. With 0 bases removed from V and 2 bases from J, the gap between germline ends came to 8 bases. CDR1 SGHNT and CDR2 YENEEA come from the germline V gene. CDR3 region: CASSLDRGAGANVLTF. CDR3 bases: TGTGCCAGCAGCTTAGATCGGGGAGCTGGGGCCAACGTCCTGACTTTC. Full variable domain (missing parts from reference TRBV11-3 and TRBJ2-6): EAGVVQSPRYKIIEKKQPVAFWCNPISGHNTLYWYLQNLGQGPELLIRYENEEAVDDSQLPKDRFSAERLKGVDSTLKIQPAELGDSAVYLCASSLDRGAGANVLTFGAGSRLTVL.

CDR3 amino acids: CASSAGTGRGAGELFF. CDR3 nucleotide sequence: TGCGCCAGCAGCGCGGGGACAGGGCGTGGCGCCGGGGAGCTGTTTTTT. The chain recombines TRBV5-1 with TRBJ2-2, with 9 bases that match TRBD1. From germline, CDR1 is SGHRS and CDR2 YFSETQ. The CDR3 is 16 residues long. J was trimmed by 6 bases and V by 4 bases; bases with no gene match: 10.

CDR3 sequence: CASRGVKITEAFF. CDR3 bases: TGTGCCAGCCGGGGGGTGAAGATTACTGAAGCTTTCTTT. The chain couples TRBV19 to TRBJ1-1; perhaps TRBD1 as D (5 bases). Per germline, CDR1 LNHDA and CDR2 SQIVND (reference sequence). Trimming stripped 9 bases from V and 5 bases from J, with 16 bases between. This CDR3 has 13 residues.

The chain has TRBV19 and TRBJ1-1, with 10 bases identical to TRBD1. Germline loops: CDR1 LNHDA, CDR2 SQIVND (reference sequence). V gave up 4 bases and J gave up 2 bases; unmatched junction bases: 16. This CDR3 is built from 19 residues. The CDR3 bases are TGTGCCAGTAGTACCTTAATGTCCCTTCGGACAGGGGGAAACACTGAAGCTTTCTTT. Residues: CASSTLMSLRTGGNTEAFF.

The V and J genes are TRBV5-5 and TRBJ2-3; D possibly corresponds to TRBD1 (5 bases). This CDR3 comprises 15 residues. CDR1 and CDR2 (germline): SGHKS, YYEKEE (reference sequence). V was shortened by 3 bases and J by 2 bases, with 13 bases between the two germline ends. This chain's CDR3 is CASSSAAGNTDTQYF. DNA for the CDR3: TGTGCCAGCAGCTCGGCGGCAGGGAACACAGATACGCAGTATTTT.

Here the CDR3 reads CASSPTAGGPNNEQFF. The CDR3 region has the DNA TGTGCCAGCAGCCCTACCGCGGGGGGGCCCAATAATGAGCAGTTCTTC. The rearrangement uses TRBV13 and TRBJ2-1; 9 bases are shared with TRBD2. Germline CDR1 PRHDT, CDR2 FYEKMQ (reference sequence). Trimming took 5 bases from V and 7 from J; bases not matched to a gene: 12. CDR3 length equals 16 residues.

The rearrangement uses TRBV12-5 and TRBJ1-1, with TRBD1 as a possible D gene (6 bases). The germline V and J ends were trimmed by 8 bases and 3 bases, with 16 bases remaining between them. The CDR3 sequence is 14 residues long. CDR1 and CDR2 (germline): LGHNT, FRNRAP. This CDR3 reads CASRRGGVDTEAFF. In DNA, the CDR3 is TGTGCTAGTCGGAGAGGGGGTGTTGACACTGAAGCTTTCTTT.

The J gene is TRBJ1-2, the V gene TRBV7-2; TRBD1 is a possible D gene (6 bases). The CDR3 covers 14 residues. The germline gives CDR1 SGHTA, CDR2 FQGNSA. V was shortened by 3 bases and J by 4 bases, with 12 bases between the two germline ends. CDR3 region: CASSFRQVLYGYTF. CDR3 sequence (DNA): TGTGCCAGCAGCTTCAGACAGGTCCTCTATGGCTACACCTTC.

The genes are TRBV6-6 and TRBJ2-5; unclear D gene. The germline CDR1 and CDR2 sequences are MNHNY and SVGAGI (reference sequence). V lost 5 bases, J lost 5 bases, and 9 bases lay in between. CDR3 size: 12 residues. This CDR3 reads CASSRPLETQYF. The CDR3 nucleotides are TGTGCCAGCAGTCGCCCGTTGGAGACCCAGTACTTC.

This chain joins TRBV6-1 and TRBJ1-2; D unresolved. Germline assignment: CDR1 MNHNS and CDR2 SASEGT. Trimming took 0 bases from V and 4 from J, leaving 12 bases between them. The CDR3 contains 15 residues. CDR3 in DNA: TGTGCCAGCAGTGAAGCGCGGCAGGCGGCCTATGGCTACACCTTC. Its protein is CASSEARQAAYGYTF.

This CDR3 reads CASSPGTGGYQPQHF. In DNA form, the CDR3 reads TGTGCCAGCAGCCCAGGGACAGGGGGCTATCAGCCCCAGCATTTT. The V gene is TRBV7-9, the J gene TRBJ1-5; 12 bases agree with TRBD1. The CDR3 sequence is 15 residues long. Germline V CDR1 and CDR2: SEHNR, FQNEAQ (reference sequence). J gave up 5 bases and V 5 bases, and 4 bases lay outside the gene matches.